These 19 T cell receptor beta chains came from one sample sequenced in a study of CXCR3-negative and CXCR3-positive naive CD8 T cells (dated by TCRdb to between 2017 and 2020). TCRdb records NextSeq 550 as the sequencer. The Human TCR Profiling Kit (MiLaboratory) was used to make UMI-labeled 5' RACE TRB cDNA libraries. Reprocessed by TCRdb, the reads give a single entry per CDR3 protein sequence, without DNA. The table of this sample itemizes around 96,000 distinct CDR3 sequences. Together, the top ten hold around 1.5% of the sample. Source material: naive CXCR3- CD8+ T cells from blood. The sample's cell subset or site label is to be understood as: CD45RO-CCR7+CD27+CD95- naive CD8+ T cells lacking CXCR3 (TNR3-). These receptors originate from a human donor in good health. Some clones in this sample may be carry-over from other donors' samples.

CDR3 in amino acids: CASSPPSNTEAFF. The chain has TRBV5-6 and TRBJ1-1; absent DNA, TCRdb's TRBD1 call cannot be checked. CDR1 and CDR2 from the germline V gene are SGHDT and YYEEEE. This CDR3 has 13 amino acids.

V and J are TRBV12-3 or TRBV12-4 and TRBJ2-5; TCRdb's assignment of TRBD2 cannot be checked, as there is no DNA. This CDR3 has 14 amino acids. This chain's CDR3 is CASSFSGLYPTQYF.

This chain connects TRBV7-2 to TRBJ2-1. This CDR3 spans 13 amino acids. Germline-derived CDR1 and CDR2 are SGHTA and FQGNSA. CDR3 in amino acids: CASSLEMWNEQFF. Based on the CDR3 plus reference TRBV7-2 and TRBJ2-1, the full variable domain is GAGVSQSPSNKVTEKGKDVELRCDPISGHTALYWYRQSLGQGLEFLIYFQGNSAPDKSGLPSDRFSAERTGGSVSTLTIQRTQQEDSAVYLCASSLEMWNEQFFGPGTRLTVL.

This chain connects TRBV29-1 to TRBJ2-1. The germline gives CDR1 SQVTM, CDR2 ANQGSEA. This CDR3 has 13 residues. Here the CDR3 reads CSVEEGLYNEQFF.

This sequence joins TRBV4-2 and TRBJ1-2; the D gene TCRdb calls, TRBD1, cannot be checked with no DNA. Looked up from germline, CDR1 is LGHNA and CDR2 is YNFKEQ. This CDR3 has 17 amino acids. The CDR3 sequence: CASSQSGSGHVNYGYTF.

This sequence joins TRBV20-1 and TRBJ2-7; without DNA, the TCRdb call of TRBD2 cannot be checked. Germline-derived CDR1 and CDR2 are DFQATT and SNEGSKA (reference sequence). CDR3 length equals 15 residues. This CDR3 reads CSVRPALAGGYEQYF.

The CDR3: CASSSTGTTLYYGYTF. The V gene is TRBV7-9, the J gene TRBJ1-2; the TCRdb call, TRBD1, lacks DNA for checking. The CDR3 consists of 16 residues. Germline V gene data show CDR1 as SEHNR and CDR2 as FQNEAQ (reference sequence).

The rearrangement joins TRBV7-2 to TRBJ2-7. Germline CDR1 and CDR2: SGHTA and FQGNSA. The CDR3 is 15 amino acids. The CDR3: CASSLGAGTPYEQYF.

J is TRBJ2-1 and V is TRBV16. The CDR3 is 16 amino acids. CDR1 is KGHSY and CDR2 is FQNENV in the germline V gene. The CDR3 region is CASSQSVGLLGNEQFF. The whole variable domain, filled in from reference TRBV16 and TRBJ2-1, reads GEEVAQTPKHLVRGEGQKAKLYCAPIKGHSYVFWYQQVLKNEFKFLISFQNENVFDETGMPKERFSAKCLPNSPCSLEIQATKLEDSAVYFCASSQSVGLLGNEQFFGPGTRLTVL.

The chain joins TRBV11-2 to TRBJ2-5; no DNA is available, so the TRBD1 call from TCRdb remains unchecked. The germline V gene encodes CDR1 SGHAT and CDR2 FQNNGV. The length of the CDR3 is 14 residues. The CDR3 protein is CASSRLGAQETQYF.

The J gene is TRBJ1-2, the V gene TRBV20-1. The CDR3 spans 11 residues. The germline CDR1 and CDR2 sequences are DFQATT and SNEGSKA (reference sequence). The CDR3 region is CSARQDYGYTF.

The CDR3 here is CASSQEVAGGNGFSDEQFF. This sequence joins TRBV3-1 and TRBJ2-1; TCRdb's D gene call, TRBD2, goes unchecked for lack of DNA. CDR1 and CDR2 from the germline V gene are LGHDT and YNNKEL (reference sequence). The CDR3 loop spans 19 amino acids.

The chain links TRBV13 to TRBJ2-7; TCRdb proposes TRBD1, but this gene call is untestable without DNA. Germline CDR1 PRHDT, CDR2 FYEKMQ (reference sequence). The CDR3 is 15 amino acids. The chain's CDR3 is CASIEIRTSFYEQYF.

The gene calls are TRBV29-1 and TRBJ1-2. The V gene's germline CDR1 is SQVTM and CDR2 ANQGSEA. The CDR3 length is 12 residues. The CDR3 loop reads CSVEDRPYGYTF.

The chain recombines TRBV15 with TRBJ2-7; the TRBD2 assignment by TCRdb is unverifiable without DNA. CDR3 length: 15 residues. CDR1 is LNHNV, CDR2 YYDKDF, per germline (reference sequence). The CDR3 spells CATSRELAGGYEQYF.

The chain carries TRBV9 and TRBJ2-3. The germline V gene has CDR1 SGDLS and CDR2 YYNGEE. The CDR3 is 15 residues long. CDR3 amino acids: CASSVGSGSTDTQYF.

V and J are TRBV29-1 and TRBJ2-7. Germline values: CDR1 SQVTM, CDR2 ANQGSEA. The CDR3 is made up of 12 amino acids. This chain's CDR3 is CSVERQPYEQYF.

CDR3 loop: CASSHSGAYNEQFF. The gene calls are TRBV6-1 and TRBJ2-1. The CDR3 is 14 residues long. From germline, CDR1 is MNHNS and CDR2 SASEGT.

The rearrangement links TRBV11-3 to TRBJ2-1; the D gene TCRdb calls, TRBD2, cannot be checked with no DNA. Germline V gene lookup returns CDR1 SGHNT and CDR2 YENEEA. The CDR3 is made up of 18 amino acids. The CDR3 sequence is CASSPPTKTSGAYNEQFF.